The text below deals with one T cell receptor beta chain. The antigen remains unidentified. The entry originates in a study of response to subunit inactivated influenza vaccine. Study-wide points: Every seasonal influenza vaccination brings in few new T cells, the authors suggested.

The CDR3 extends over 13 amino acids. Germline V gene data show CDR1 as DFQATT and CDR2 as SNEGSKA (reference sequence). V was pared by 6 bases and J by 5 bases, with 16 bases between. TCRdb processed the RT-PCR reads anew with MiXCR; each CDR3 protein has one entry. The repertoire has approximately 570,000 distinct CDR3 sequences, under 9% of them found once; the top ten carry 10% to 15%. This TCR came from a man aged 50-75 years who received an inactivated influenza vaccine. This sample comprised PBMCs from blood, obtained about 23 months after vaccination. This rearrangement joins TRBV20-1 to TRBJ1-1; D is ambiguous. The CDR3 loop reads CSATLGSGTEAFF. CDR3 nucleotides: TGCAGTGCAACCCTCGGTTCGGGGACTGAAGCTTTCTTT.